Listed below are T cell receptor beta chains from one sample, sequenced in a study of T cells in Graves' hyperthyroidism and ophthalmopathy. TCRdb independently ran MiXCR on the multiplex PCR reads; one entry per CDR3 protein. This sample has about 480,000 distinct CDR3 sequences; roughly a quarter occur once, and the top ten carry over 9%. Sequenced material: blood. These receptors came from a woman aged 30 to 39 with Graves' ophthalmopathy. The CDR3 runs from the conserved cysteine through the conserved F or W. Each record gives: clone size, D gene, J gene, V gene, CDR3 DNA, CDR3 protein. D genes are given only for firm matches. Size is stated for part of the rows, as once, few or many counts, or as a class when the clone is expanded.

abundance: many
d_gene: NA
j_gene: TRBJ2-5
v_gene: TRBV6-1
CDR3nt: TGTGCCAGCAGTGAACGGGGGTGGGGAGAGACCCAGTACTTC
CDR3aa: CASSERGWGETQYF

abundance: many
d_gene: NA
j_gene: TRBJ2-5
v_gene: TRBV4-3
CDR3nt: TGCGCCAGCAGCCAAGGAGTCGGACAAGAGACCCAGTACTTC
CDR3aa: CASSQGVGQETQYF

abundance: NA
d_gene: TRBD1
j_gene: TRBJ2-5
v_gene: TRBV20-1
CDR3nt: TGCAGTGCTAGCGGAACAGGGGCAGAGACCCAGTACTTC
CDR3aa: CSASGTGAETQYF

abundance: NA
d_gene: TRBD1
j_gene: TRBJ2-7
v_gene: TRBV7-8
CDR3nt: TGTGCCAGCAGCTTAGAGGGGACAGGGTATAAGCAGTACTTC
CDR3aa: CASSLEGTGYKQYF

abundance: many
d_gene: NA
j_gene: TRBJ2-7
v_gene: TRBV10-3
CDR3nt: TGTGCCATCAGGGGAGACGGGTTCTACGAGCAGTACTTC
CDR3aa: CAIRGDGFYEQYF

abundance: many
d_gene: NA
j_gene: TRBJ1-2
v_gene: TRBV30
CDR3nt: TGTGCCTGGAGTGGGCAGCTCTATGGCTACACCTTC
CDR3aa: CAWSGQLYGYTF

abundance: many
d_gene: NA
j_gene: TRBJ1-1
v_gene: TRBV5-1
CDR3nt: TGCGCCACCAGCAACGGGGCCCTTGAAGCTTTCTTT
CDR3aa: CATSNGALEAFF

abundance: few
d_gene: NA
j_gene: TRBJ2-5
v_gene: TRBV5-1
CDR3nt: TGCGCCAGCAGGGTAGAGCCTCAAGAGACCCAGTACTTC
CDR3aa: CASRVEPQETQYF

abundance: many
d_gene: TRBD1
j_gene: TRBJ2-7
v_gene: TRBV6-2/TRBV6-3
CDR3nt: TGTGCCAGCAGTGGGACAGGGAGTCCCTACGAGCAGTACTTC
CDR3aa: CASSGTGSPYEQYF

abundance: few
d_gene: TRBD2
j_gene: TRBJ2-7
v_gene: TRBV20-1
CDR3nt: TGCAGTGCCGACCCTAGCGGGAGGGCCACCTACGAGCAGTACTTC
CDR3aa: CSADPSGRATYEQYF

abundance: NA
d_gene: TRBD1
j_gene: TRBJ1-1
v_gene: TRBV28
CDR3nt: TGTGCCAGCAGTTCTCCGGGACAGGGGCCTTCTGAAGCTTTCTTT
CDR3aa: CASSSPGQGPSEAFF

abundance: many
d_gene: NA
j_gene: TRBJ2-5
v_gene: TRBV6-5
CDR3nt: TGTGCCAGCTTCACAGGGACAAAAGAGACCCAGTACTTC
CDR3aa: CASFTGTKETQYF

abundance: many
d_gene: NA
j_gene: TRBJ1-2
v_gene: TRBV20-1
CDR3nt: TGCAGTGCTAGGGTGACAGGAACTCGGGCGGGCTACACCTTC
CDR3aa: CSARVTGTRAGYTF

abundance: NA
d_gene: NA
j_gene: TRBJ1-2
v_gene: TRBV9
CDR3nt: TGTGCCAGCAGCGTAGACTTCGGATATGGCTACACCTTC
CDR3aa: CASSVDFGYGYTF

abundance: once
d_gene: NA
j_gene: TRBJ2-7
v_gene: TRBV12-3/TRBV12-4
CDR3nt: TGTGCCAGCGGCGGACACGTTTACGAGCAGTACTTC
CDR3aa: CASGGHVYEQYF

abundance: NA
d_gene: NA
j_gene: TRBJ2-7
v_gene: TRBV6-1
CDR3nt: TGTGCCAGCAGCCGGGACACTTTATACGAGCAGTACTTC
CDR3aa: CASSRDTLYEQYF

abundance: many
d_gene: TRBD1
j_gene: TRBJ1-1
v_gene: TRBV12-5
CDR3nt: TGTGCTAGTGGTTTGGCGCCAGGACAGGGGATCACTGAAGCTTTCTTT
CDR3aa: CASGLAPGQGITEAFF

abundance: many
d_gene: NA
j_gene: TRBJ1-1
v_gene: TRBV19
CDR3nt: TGTGCCAGTAGTATAGGCGACACCATGAACACTGAAGCTTTCTTT
CDR3aa: CASSIGDTMNTEAFF

abundance: NA
d_gene: NA
j_gene: TRBJ1-2
v_gene: TRBV20-1
CDR3nt: TGCAGTGCCCCCGTGACCAACGGCTACACCTTC
CDR3aa: CSAPVTNGYTF

abundance: NA
d_gene: NA
j_gene: TRBJ2-2
v_gene: TRBV5-1
CDR3nt: TGCGCCAGCAGCGACGGACGTGGCAACACCGGGGAGCTGTTTTTT
CDR3aa: CASSDGRGNTGELFF

abundance: many
d_gene: TRBD1
j_gene: TRBJ1-1
v_gene: TRBV11-2
CDR3nt: TGTGCCAGCAGCTTAGGCCCCGGGACAGCGAACACTGAAGCTTTCTTT
CDR3aa: CASSLGPGTANTEAFF

abundance: NA
d_gene: NA
j_gene: TRBJ2-7
v_gene: TRBV7-2
CDR3nt: TGTGCCAGCAGCTTAGGCCTGAGAACCTACGAGCAGTACTTC
CDR3aa: CASSLGLRTYEQYF

abundance: many
d_gene: TRBD1
j_gene: TRBJ1-5
v_gene: TRBV4-1
CDR3nt: TGCGCCAGCAGCCAACCCTGGGACAGGGCGAAGCCCCAGCATTTT
CDR3aa: CASSQPWDRAKPQHF

abundance: few
d_gene: NA
j_gene: TRBJ2-2
v_gene: TRBV2
CDR3nt: TGTGCCAGCAGTCGGCTGGGGACGGCGAACACCGGGGAGCTGTTTTTT
CDR3aa: CASSRLGTANTGELFF

abundance: many
d_gene: NA
j_gene: TRBJ1-5
v_gene: TRBV7-8
CDR3nt: TGTGCCAGCAGGGATAAGAGCAATCAGCCCCAGCATTTT
CDR3aa: CASRDKSNQPQHF

abundance: many
d_gene: TRBD1
j_gene: TRBJ1-5
v_gene: TRBV28
CDR3nt: TGTGCCAGCATCCCGGGACAGGGCAATCAGCCCCAGCATTTT
CDR3aa: CASIPGQGNQPQHF

abundance: NA
d_gene: NA
j_gene: TRBJ1-1
v_gene: TRBV20-1
CDR3nt: TGCAGCCTAGATCAAAACACTGAAGCTTTCTTT
CDR3aa: CSLDQNTEAFF

abundance: NA
d_gene: TRBD1
j_gene: TRBJ2-5
v_gene: TRBV20-1
CDR3nt: TGCAGTGCTAGTACGCAGGGGGAAGGGGCACAGTACTTC
CDR3aa: CSASTQGEGAQYF

abundance: many
d_gene: TRBD2
j_gene: TRBJ2-2
v_gene: TRBV7-3
CDR3nt: TGTGCCAGCAGCTTGACAGCGGGGGTGAACACCGGGGAGCTGTTTTTT
CDR3aa: CASSLTAGVNTGELFF

abundance: NA
d_gene: NA
j_gene: TRBJ2-5
v_gene: TRBV16
CDR3nt: TGTGCCAGCAGCCAAAGACAGCGGCCAGAGACCCAGTACTTC
CDR3aa: CASSQRQRPETQYF

abundance: NA
d_gene: NA
j_gene: TRBJ1-6
v_gene: TRBV13
CDR3nt: TGTGCCAGCAGCGAAACCGGGACAACGGGCTCCTATAATTCACCCCTCCACTTT
CDR3aa: CASSETGTTGSYNSPLHF

abundance: NA
d_gene: NA
j_gene: TRBJ2-3
v_gene: TRBV19
CDR3nt: TGTGCCACGCGGGCCACTAGCACAGATACGCAGTATTTT
CDR3aa: CATRATSTDTQYF

abundance: NA
d_gene: TRBD1
j_gene: TRBJ1-1
v_gene: TRBV12-3/TRBV12-4
CDR3nt: TGTGCCAGCAGTCAAGACAGGGAGAAGGAAGCTTTCTTT
CDR3aa: CASSQDREKEAFF

abundance: NA
d_gene: NA
j_gene: TRBJ1-2
v_gene: TRBV6-5
CDR3nt: TGTGCCAGCAGTTACGTTGGCGGGGTTGCCTATGGCTACACCTTC
CDR3aa: CASSYVGGVAYGYTF

abundance: few
d_gene: TRBD1
j_gene: TRBJ1-3
v_gene: TRBV20-1
CDR3nt: TGCAGTGCTAGTGATAGGGGGCGAGCGGGAAACACCATATATTTT
CDR3aa: CSASDRGRAGNTIYF

abundance: NA
d_gene: NA
j_gene: TRBJ2-7
v_gene: TRBV15
CDR3nt: TGTGCCACCAGCAGAGATCCACAGGGTGACGACGAGCAGTACTTC
CDR3aa: CATSRDPQGDDEQYF

abundance: few
d_gene: NA
j_gene: TRBJ2-3
v_gene: TRBV7-9
CDR3nt: TGTGCCAGCAGCCCTCTTGAATTT
CDR3aa: CASSPLEF

abundance: many
d_gene: NA
j_gene: TRBJ2-2
v_gene: TRBV2
CDR3nt: TGTGCCAGCACCAGTACAGGGTCCGGGGAGCTGTTTTTT
CDR3aa: CASTSTGSGELFF

abundance: many
d_gene: NA
j_gene: TRBJ1-2
v_gene: TRBV6-5
CDR3nt: TGTGCCAGCAGTTACTCGAGGGGCTATGGCTACACCTTC
CDR3aa: CASSYSRGYGYTF

abundance: many
d_gene: NA
j_gene: TRBJ1-6
v_gene: TRBV28
CDR3nt: TGTGCCAGCAGTTTTGGGGCCGACCCATCCAATTCACCCCTCCACTTT
CDR3aa: CASSFGADPSNSPLHF

abundance: many
d_gene: TRBD1
j_gene: TRBJ2-7
v_gene: TRBV5-1
CDR3nt: TGCGCCAGCAGCTTGGAGGGGACAGGGAGCTACGAGCAGTACTTC
CDR3aa: CASSLEGTGSYEQYF

abundance: NA
d_gene: NA
j_gene: TRBJ2-2
v_gene: TRBV7-9
CDR3nt: TGTGCCAGCAGCTTAGAATGGGGGTCCGGGGAGCTGTTTTTT
CDR3aa: CASSLEWGSGELFF

abundance: many
d_gene: NA
j_gene: TRBJ2-7
v_gene: TRBV7-9
CDR3nt: TGTGCCAGCAGGCAGCAGGGTAGCGAGCAGTACTTC
CDR3aa: CASRQQGSEQYF

abundance: many
d_gene: TRBD1
j_gene: TRBJ1-3
v_gene: TRBV2
CDR3nt: TGTGCCAGCAGGAGGCCGGGACAGGGGATCCTCCGACTAGGAAACACCATATATTTT
CDR3aa: CASRRPGQGILRLGNTIYF

abundance: many
d_gene: TRBD1
j_gene: TRBJ1-1
v_gene: TRBV12-3/TRBV12-4
CDR3nt: TGTGCCAGCAGTCCCTCTCCGGGACAGGGGGCCGACACTGAAGCTTTCTTT
CDR3aa: CASSPSPGQGADTEAFF

abundance: many
d_gene: NA
j_gene: TRBJ2-2
v_gene: TRBV11-2
CDR3nt: TGTGCCAGCAGCTTAAAGGCCAGGGCTTACACCGGGGAGCTGTTTTTT
CDR3aa: CASSLKARAYTGELFF

abundance: NA
d_gene: NA
j_gene: TRBJ1-6
v_gene: TRBV4-1
CDR3nt: TGCGCCAGCAGCCAAGACTTAGCAGGAAGCCCCTATAATTCACCCCTCCACTTT
CDR3aa: CASSQDLAGSPYNSPLHF

abundance: NA
d_gene: NA
j_gene: TRBJ1-3
v_gene: TRBV20-1
CDR3nt: TGCAGTGCTGAGACAGCTGGAAACACCATATATTTT
CDR3aa: CSAETAGNTIYF